The rows below give T cell receptor beta chains drawn from one sample of a study of Graves' ophthalmopathy and Graves' hyperthyroidism. TCRdb re-called the multiplex PCR reads with MiXCR, one entry per CDR3 protein. The sample carries around 1.1 million distinct CDR3 sequences, about two fifths recorded once. Sequenced sample: peripheral blood or thyroid tissue (not recorded which). Every receptor here comes from an adult man with Graves' hyperthyroidism. Each CDR3 is given with its conserved first and last residue. D genes are given only for firm matches. Rows give clone size only sometimes, using once, few, many, or a class for an expanded clone.

. TRBD1 TRBJ2-6 TRBV12-3/TRBV12-4 CASSLRDRGFGANVLTF TGTGCCAGCAGTTTAAGGGACAGGGGATTTGGGGCCAACGTCCTGACTTTC
many . TRBJ2-6 TRBV9 CASSVDLGSGANVLTF TGTGCCAGCAGCGTAGACCTTGGCTCTGGGGCCAACGTCCTGACTTTC
. . TRBJ1-6 TRBV27 CASSFPGPNSPLHF TGTGCCAGCAGTTTCCCGGGGCCGAATTCACCCCTCCACTTT
. TRBD1 TRBJ2-2 TRBV7-9 CASSPKGTENTGELFF TGTGCCAGCAGCCCCAAAGGGACAGAGAACACCGGGGAGCTGTTTTTT
. . TRBJ2-7 TRBV20-1 CSASGPGHRPYEQYF TGCAGTGCTAGTGGCCCGGGACATCGGCCGTACGAGCAGTACTTC
many . TRBJ2-7 TRBV10-3 CAISVGEADYEQYF TGTGCCATCAGTGTGGGGGAAGCGGACTACGAGCAGTACTTC
once . TRBJ1-5 TRBV7-9 CASSQDSYNHPQHF TGTGCCAGCAGCCAAGACAGCTACAATCATCCCCAGCATTTT
many TRBD2 TRBJ2-7 TRBV25-1 CASTESSGGARFGEQYF TGTGCCAGCACCGAGTCTAGCGGGGGGGCCCGGTTTGGCGAGCAGTACTTC
many . TRBJ1-1 TRBV7-2 CASSLGFNTEAFF TGTGCCAGCAGCTTAGGTTTCAACACTGAAGCTTTCTTT
many TRBD2 TRBJ2-2 TRBV14 CASSQLAGSGELFF TGTGCCAGCAGCCAGCTAGCGGGTTCCGGGGAGCTGTTTTTT
. . TRBJ2-7 TRBV27 CASSLSLLGASSYEQYF TGTGCCAGCAGTTTATCTTTGTTAGGGGCAAGCTCCTACGAGCAGTACTTC
few . TRBJ1-1 TRBV27 CASSFTGSSHTEAFF TGTGCCAGCAGTTTTACAGGGTCGTCGCACACTGAAGCTTTCTTT
many . TRBJ2-7 TRBV7-9 CASSPPVGGVASNEQYF TGTGCCAGCAGCCCCCCGGTGGGAGGAGTGGCCTCCAACGAGCAGTACTTC
many . TRBJ2-7 TRBV20-1 CSARRDGGREQYF TGCAGTGCTAGGCGGGACGGAGGTAGGGAGCAGTACTTC
many . TRBJ2-7 TRBV20-1 CSAPQDYEQYF TGCAGTGCACCCCAAGACTACGAGCAGTACTTC
few . TRBJ2-3 TRBV29-1 CSVAKGIDTQYF TGCAGCGTTGCTAAGGGGATAGATACGCAGTATTTT
. . TRBJ1-2 TRBV29-1 CSVAGEGNYGYTF TGCAGCGTTGCCGGGGAGGGAAACTATGGCTACACCTTC
few . TRBJ1-4 TRBV4-2 CASSRLNEKLFF TGTGCCAGCAGCCGCCTGAATGAAAAACTGTTTTTT
. TRBD1 TRBJ2-7 TRBV10-3 CAISDRGQPQQYF TGTGCCATCAGCGACAGGGGTCAGCCCCAGCAGTACTTC
many TRBD1 TRBJ1-1 TRBV7-9 CASSSSLGQGNRTEAFF TGTGCCAGCAGCTCTAGCCTGGGACAGGGGAATCGTACTGAAGCTTTCTTT
few . TRBJ1-2 TRBV20-1 CSATLPARVPGYTF TGCAGTGCTACCCTCCCGGCGAGGGTCCCTGGCTACACCTTC
. . TRBJ1-5 TRBV19 CASRDRRSNQPQHF TGTGCCAGCAGAGATCGAAGGAGCAATCAGCCCCAGCATTTT